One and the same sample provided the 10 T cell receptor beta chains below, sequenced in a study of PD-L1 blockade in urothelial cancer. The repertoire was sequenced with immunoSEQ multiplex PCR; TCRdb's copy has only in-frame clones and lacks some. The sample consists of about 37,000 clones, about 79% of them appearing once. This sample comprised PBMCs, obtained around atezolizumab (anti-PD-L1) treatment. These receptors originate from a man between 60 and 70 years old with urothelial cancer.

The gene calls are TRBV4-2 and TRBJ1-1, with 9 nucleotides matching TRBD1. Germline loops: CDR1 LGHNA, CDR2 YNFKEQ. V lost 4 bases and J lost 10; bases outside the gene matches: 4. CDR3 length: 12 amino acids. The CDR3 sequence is CASSPDRGLAFF. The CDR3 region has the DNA TGTGCCAGCAGCCCCGACAGGGGGTTAGCTTTCTTT.

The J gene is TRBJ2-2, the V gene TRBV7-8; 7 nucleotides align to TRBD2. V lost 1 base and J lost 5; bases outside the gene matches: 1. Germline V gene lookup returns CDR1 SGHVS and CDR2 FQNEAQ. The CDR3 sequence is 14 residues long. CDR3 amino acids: CASSLGGGTGELFF. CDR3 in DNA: TGTGCCAGCAGCTTAGGGGGGGGTACCGGGGAGCTGTTTTTT.

The CDR3 bases are TGTGCCAGCAGCCCAGGACTAGCGTTCTACAATGAGCAGTTCTTC. Protein: CASSPGLAFYNEQFF. J is TRBJ2-1 and V is TRBV11-3; 9 positions match TRBD2. CDR3 length: 15 amino acids. Per germline, CDR1 SGHNT and CDR2 YENEEA. V shed 5 bases, J shed 3 bases, and the junction held 5 bases outside the gene matches.

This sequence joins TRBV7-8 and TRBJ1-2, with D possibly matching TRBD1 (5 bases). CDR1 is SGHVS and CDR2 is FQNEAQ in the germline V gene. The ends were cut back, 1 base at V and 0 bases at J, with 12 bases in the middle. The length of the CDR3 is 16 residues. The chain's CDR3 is CASSLGRTGTNYGYTF. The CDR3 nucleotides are TGTGCCAGCAGCTTAGGGAGAACAGGAACTAACTATGGCTACACCTTC.

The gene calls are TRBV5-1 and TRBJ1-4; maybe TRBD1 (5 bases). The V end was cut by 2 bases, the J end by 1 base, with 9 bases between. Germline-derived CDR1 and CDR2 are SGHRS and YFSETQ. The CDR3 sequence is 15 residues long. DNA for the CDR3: TGCGCCAGCAGCTTTACAGGCTTAACTAATGAAAAACTGTTTTTT. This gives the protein CASSFTGLTNEKLFF.

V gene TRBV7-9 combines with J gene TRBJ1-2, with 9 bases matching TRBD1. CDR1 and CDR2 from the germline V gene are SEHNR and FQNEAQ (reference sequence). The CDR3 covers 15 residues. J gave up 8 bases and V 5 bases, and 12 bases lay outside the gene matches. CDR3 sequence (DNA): TGTGCCAGCAGCCGCGAACGACAGGGGGTTGGAGGCTACACCTTC. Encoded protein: CASSRERQGVGGYTF.

CDR3 region: CASSSTVPRGYTF. The CDR3 DNA reads TGTGCCAGCAGCTCGACAGTCCCGAGGGGCTACACCTTC. The V gene is TRBV7-9, the J gene TRBJ1-2; perhaps TRBD1 as D (5 bases). Between the trimmed V and J ends, which lost 4 bases and 8 bases, there was a span of 14 bases. Germline lookup yields CDR1 SEHNR and CDR2 FQNEAQ (reference sequence). This CDR3 contains 13 residues.

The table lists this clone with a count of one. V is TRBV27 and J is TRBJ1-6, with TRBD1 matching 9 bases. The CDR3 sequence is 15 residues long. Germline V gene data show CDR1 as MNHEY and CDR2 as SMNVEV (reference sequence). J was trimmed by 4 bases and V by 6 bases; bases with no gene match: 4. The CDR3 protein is CASRSGTGYNSPLHF. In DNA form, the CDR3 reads TGTGCCAGCAGATCAGGGACAGGGTATAATTCACCCCTCCACTTT.

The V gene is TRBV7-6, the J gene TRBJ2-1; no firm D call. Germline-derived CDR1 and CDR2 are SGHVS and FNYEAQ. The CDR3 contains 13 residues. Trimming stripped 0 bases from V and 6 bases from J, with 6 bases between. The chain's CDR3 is CASSLARLNEQFF. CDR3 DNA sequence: TGTGCCAGCAGCTTAGCGAGGCTCAATGAGCAGTTCTTC.

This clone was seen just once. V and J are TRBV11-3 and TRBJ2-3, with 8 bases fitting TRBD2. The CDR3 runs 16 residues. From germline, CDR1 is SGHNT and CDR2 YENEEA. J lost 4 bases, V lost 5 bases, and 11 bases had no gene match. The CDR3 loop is CASSTSAGGAADTQYF. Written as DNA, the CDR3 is TGTGCCAGCAGCACATCGGCCGGGGGGGCCGCAGATACGCAGTATTTT. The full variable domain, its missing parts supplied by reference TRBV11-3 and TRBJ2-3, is EAGVVQSPRYKIIEKKQPVAFWCNPISGHNTLYWYLQNLGQGPELLIRYENEEAVDDSQLPKDRFSAERLKGVDSTLKIQPAELGDSAVYLCASSTSAGGAADTQYFGPGTRLTVL.